The 18 T cell receptor beta chains listed next were all sequenced from one sample in a study of blood T cell repertoires in COVID-19 (TCRdb year 2020). Library method: the immunoSEQ multiplex PCR assay. In TCRdb, the immuneACCESS table is reduced to in-frame sequences with V and J assigned. These tables do not hold every clone; where another copy was compared, an unresolved V gene accounts for under half, and the others remain unexplained. Across this sample there are over 150,000 clones, with around 80% seen only once. Together, the top ten hold roughly 13% of the sample. The source material was peripheral blood. The receptors originated from a human donor in a cohort sampled during active COVID-19.

This clone is a singleton in its sample. CDR3 region: CASSLGSSGSGTDTQYF. The CDR3, as DNA: TGCGCCAGCAGCTTGGGGTCGAGCGGGAGTGGCACAGATACGCAGTATTTT. This chain connects TRBV5-1 to TRBJ2-3, with 8 positions matching TRBD2. The CDR3 length is 17 residues. The germline CDR1 and CDR2 sequences are SGHRS and YFSETQ. The V and J ends lost 0 bases and 1 base, in that order; junction bases with no gene match: 7.

The rearrangement uses TRBV4-2 and TRBJ2-2; D perhaps matches TRBD2 (5 bases). The V gene's germline CDR1 is LGHNA and CDR2 YNFKEQ. CDR3 length: 13 residues. V lost 8 bases to trimming and J lost 0 bases, with 7 bases between them. The CDR3 nucleotides are TGTGCCAGCGGGCGGGCGAACACCGGGGAGCTGTTTTTT. As protein: CASGRANTGELFF.

The chain recombines TRBV5-4 with TRBJ1-4; 7 nucleotides align to TRBD1. With 4 bases clipped from V and 4 bases from J, the junction kept 4 bases outside the gene matches. The germline gives CDR1 SGHNT, CDR2 YYREEE (reference sequence). The CDR3 consists of 14 residues. CDR3 region: CASSRDSRNEKLFF. For the CDR3, the DNA is TGTGCCAGCAGCAGGGACAGCCGTAATGAAAAACTGTTTTTT.

The J gene is TRBJ1-2, the V gene TRBV7-9; 8 bases are a match to TRBD1. Germline lookup yields CDR1 SEHNR and CDR2 FQNEAQ (reference sequence). The V and J ends lost 2 bases and 4 bases, in that order; junction bases with no gene match: 0. The CDR3 totals 13 residues. The CDR3 DNA is TGTGCCAGCAGCTTAACAGGGGGCTATGGCTACACCTTC. Residues: CASSLTGGYGYTF.

This chain links TRBV10-3 with TRBJ2-7; 9 positions match TRBD1. The ends lost 4 bases at V and 5 bases at J; junction bases unmatched: 9. Germline lookup yields CDR1 ENHRY and CDR2 SYGVKD. This CDR3 is built from 15 residues. The CDR3 reads CAISVAGTGFDEQYF. The CDR3 DNA sequence: TGTGCCATCAGTGTTGCCGGGACAGGGTTCGACGAGCAGTACTTC.

This clone was recorded once. This chain links TRBV5-6 with TRBJ2-2, with D possibly being TRBD2 (5 bases). Germline CDR1 SGHDT, CDR2 YYEEEE. The CDR3 covers 16 residues. V lost 4 bases and J 3 bases, leaving 16 bases between the germline ends. The CDR3 nucleotides are TGTGCCAGCAGCCTCTATTCTGAGGGAGACACCGGGGAGCTGTTTTTT. Encoded protein: CASSLYSEGDTGELFF.

On this clone itself: Within the sample, other DNA sequences also encode this same CDR3. V is TRBV5-1 and J is TRBJ2-2; 9 positions match TRBD1. V trimming: 0 bases; J trimming: 2 bases; junction bases outside the gene matches: 2. Per the germline V gene, CDR1 is SGHRS and CDR2 is YFSETQ. This CDR3 is 16 amino acids long. CDR3 DNA sequence: TGCGCCAGCAGCTTGGCGGGACAGGGTAACACCGGGGAGCTGTTTTTT. This sequence encodes CASSLAGQGNTGELFF.

This clone occurred once. The chain carries TRBV6-6 and TRBJ1-1; 9 positions match TRBD1. CDR3 size: 13 residues. CDR1 MNHNY and CDR2 SVGAGI come from the germline V gene (reference sequence). Unmatched junction bases numbered 2, after V lost 5 bases and J lost 4 bases. CDR3 sequence reads: CASSNRGPTEAFF. The DNA of the CDR3 is TGTGCCAGCAGTAACAGGGGGCCCACTGAAGCTTTCTTT.

The V call is TRBV6-5, the J call TRBJ1-1, with 7 bases aligning to TRBD1. The CDR3 is 14 amino acids. Germline-derived CDR1 and CDR2 are MNHEY and SVGAGI. The V gene end was trimmed by 6 bases and the J gene end by 3 bases; junction bases not matched to a gene: 7. Here the CDR3 reads CASSQGGPDTEAFF. In DNA form, the CDR3 reads TGTGCCAGCAGCCAAGGGGGCCCCGACACTGAAGCTTTCTTT.

This clone was found once. The CDR3 region has the DNA TGTGCCAGGCTAGCGCCTAACACCGGGGAGCTGTTTTTT. Protein: CARLAPNTGELFF. The chain is built from TRBV11-2 and TRBJ2-2; D may be TRBD2 (6 bases). CDR1 is SGHAT, CDR2 FQNNGV, per germline. V lost 9 bases and J lost 2, with 10 bases in between. There are 13 residues in the CDR3.

The chain combines TRBV21-1 with TRBJ2-2; the table's D gene call, TRBD1, was not cross checked with the DNA. TRBV21-1 is termed a pseudogene. The CDR3 runs to 19 residues. CDR3 nucleotides: TGTGCCAGCAGCAAAGTGCATCCCAGGGGGCGAACATCTCGGCGGGGAGCTGTTTTT. This gives the protein CASSKVHPRGRTSRRGAVF.

This clone was seen once. In DNA, the CDR3 is TGTGCCAGCTCACCACGGGGGACAGCTGGCGGGGGGACACCCCTCCACTTT. Translated, it gives CASSPRGTAGGGTPLHF. This sequence joins TRBV18 and TRBJ1-6, with TRBD1 matching 7 bases. CDR1 and CDR2 from the germline V gene are KGHSH and LQKENI. J lost 11 bases, V lost 1 base, and 14 bases had no gene match. This CDR3 has 17 residues.

J is TRBJ2-2 and V is TRBV19; D remains unclear. Per the germline V gene, CDR1 is LNHDA and CDR2 is SQIVND (reference sequence). Trimming shortened V by 4 bases and J by 0 bases, and 18 bases separated the two germline ends. This CDR3 is 18 amino acids long. CDR3 amino acids: CASSSAYPGTANTGELFF. CDR3 in DNA: TGTGCCAGTAGTAGCGCCTACCCGGGTACCGCGAACACCGGGGAGCTGTTTTTT.

The chain links TRBV27 to TRBJ2-1; TRBD2 is a possible D gene (7 bases). CDR3 size: 16 residues. V was clipped by 6 bases and J by 3 bases, with 18 bases between them. Germline lookup yields CDR1 MNHEY and CDR2 SMNVEV (reference sequence). The DNA of the CDR3 is TGTGCCAGCAGGCCGGGGGCGGGAGCGGGCTACAATGAGCAGTTCTTC. It yields the protein CASRPGAGAGYNEQFF.

This clone was seen only once. The chain couples TRBV29-1 to TRBJ2-7; 8 bases line up with TRBD1. The V gene end was trimmed by 4 bases and the J gene end by 6 bases; junction bases not matched to a gene: 8. Germline CDR1 and CDR2: SQVTM and ANQGSEA. The CDR3 is 13 residues long. The CDR3 region is CSVVRDRGPEQYF. The CDR3, as DNA: TGCAGCGTTGTTCGAGACAGGGGACCCGAGCAGTACTTC.

This clone has a count of ten or more. V and J are TRBV30 and TRBJ1-1; 9 nucleotides match TRBD1. Trimming cost V 8 bases and J 9 bases; bases outside gene matches: 16. The CDR3 consists of 14 residues. Germline values: CDR1 GTSNPN, CDR2 SVGIG (reference sequence). CDR3 nucleotide sequence: TGTGCCCAAACTCCCGCACAGGGGGCGCATAAAGCTTTCTTT. Its protein is CAQTPAQGAHKAFF.

This clone appeared many times. V is TRBV19 and J is TRBJ2-3; D is possibly TRBD1 (6 bases). The CDR3 length is 16 residues. V was trimmed by 5 bases and J by 2 bases, leaving 17 bases between them. Looked up from germline, CDR1 is LNHDA and CDR2 is SQIVND (reference sequence). The CDR3 reads CASSPGHRVPTDTQYF. In DNA, the CDR3 is TGTGCCAGTAGTCCCGGCCACAGGGTCCCCACAGATACGCAGTATTTT.

The chain couples TRBV5-1 to TRBJ1-1; 8 bases fit TRBD1. CDR1 and CDR2 from the germline V gene are SGHRS and YFSETQ. The CDR3 consists of 15 residues. Trimming at V came to 2 bases and at J to 1 base, leaving 4 bases not matched to a gene. The CDR3 DNA sequence: TGCGCCAGCAGCTTCCGGACAGGGACGAACACTGAAGCTTTCTTT. Its protein product is CASSFRTGTNTEAFF.